The entry below gives a single TCR beta chain sequence along with its context. The sample comes from a study of Ad26.COV2.S vaccination and SARS-CoV-2 variants. The table came from immunoSEQ multiplex PCR; TCRdb's copy has only in-frame clones and leaves some out. The table records 240,000 or so clones, around nine tenths of them present only once. The V gene's germline CDR1 is GTSNPN and CDR2 SVGIG (reference sequence). The V gene end was trimmed by 2 bases and the J gene end by 5 bases; junction bases not matched to a gene: 4. This CDR3 is built from 14 residues. Treatment specified: roughly 19 received Ad26.COV2.S at low or high dose, single or two shots; roughly 5 received placebo; per-sample allocation not given. Each sample was drawn 63 days after the first injection (of vaccine or placebo).

This chain connects TRBV30 to TRBJ2-2, with TRBD1 matching 8 bases. The starting material was peripheral blood, obtained in a trial of Ad26.COV2.S vaccine versus placebo. This clonotype originated in a person between 18 and 65 years old who received the Ad26.COV2.S COVID-19 vaccine or a placebo. CDR3 DNA: TGTGCCTGGAGTTATACAGGGGGTACCGGGGAGCTGTTTTTT. Residues: CAWSYTGGTGELFF. The whole variable domain, remainder taken from reference TRBV30 and TRBJ2-2, is SQTIHQWPATLVQPVGSPLSLECTVEGTSNPNLYWYRQAAGRGLQLLFYSVGIGQISSEVPQNLSASRPQDRQFILSSKKLLLSDSGFYLCAWSYTGGTGELFFGEGSRLTVL.